This T cell receptor (beta chain) was sequenced in a study of T cell changes during pregnancy in multiple sclerosis. Generated by immunoSEQ multiplex PCR, the TCRdb table keeps only in-frame clones and is missing some. This sample has 50,000 to 75,000 clones; about 88% occur once, and the top ten carry 3.3%. Per the germline V gene, CDR1 is SGHDN and CDR2 is FVKESK. The CDR3 has 17 residues. V was clipped by 2 bases and J by 4 bases, with 21 bases between them. V is TRBV14 and J is TRBJ2-7; D is uncertain. This clonotype was sampled from a female donor in good health, enrolled as a control in a pregnancy study. This specimen was peripheral blood, taken in the first trimester of pregnancy. The CDR3 region has the DNA TGTGCCAGCAGCCAAAGAATAGTTTGGTCACTGATATACGAGCAGTACTTC. Its translation: CASSQRIVWSLIYEQYF.